This is a list of T cell receptor beta chains from one sample in a study of blood T cell repertoires in COVID-19. Sequencing used immunoSEQ multiplex PCR; TCRdb keeps in-frame clones, though not all of them. This sample has about 80,000 clones, with under 85% found just once. Sequencing was done on a sample of peripheral blood. These receptors came from a human donor in a cohort sampled during active COVID-19. Each CDR3 is given with its conserved first and last residue. Each record gives: D gene, clone size, V gene, J gene, CDR3 DNA, CDR3 protein. D genes are given only for firm matches. Some rows mark clone size as missing; the rest say once, few, many or name a class of expanded clone.

TRBD1	once	TRBV2	TRBJ2-7	TGTGCCAGCAGCGACAGGGGTTATACGAGCTCCTACGAGCAGTACTTC	CASSDRGYTSSYEQYF
TRBD1	.	TRBV24-1	TRBJ2-3	TGTGCCACCAGTGATCCCGTAACAGGGGCCTTCACAGATACGCAGTATTTT	CATSDPVTGAFTDTQYF
.	few	TRBV27	TRBJ1-1	TGTGCCAGCAGTTTATCAGGGGAAGACAGGCTTCCGAACACTGAAGCTTTCTTT	CASSLSGEDRLPNTEAFF
.	.	TRBV30	TRBJ2-3	TGTGCCTGGAGTTTCTCTCGGACTTTCTCCCCAGATACGCAGTATTTT	CAWSFSRTFSPDTQYF
TRBD1	.	TRBV12-3/TRBV12-4	TRBJ2-5	TGTGCCAGCAGTTTCGACAGGGGGGAGAGGTACTTC	CASSFDRGERYF
TRBD1	.	TRBV9	TRBJ1-6	TGTGCCAGCAGCCCCCCCTGGACAGGGGGGAATTCACCCCTCCACTTT	CASSPPWTGGNSPLHF
.	once	TRBV3-1/TRBV3-2	TRBJ1-2	TGTGCCAGCAGCCAAGGACAGGTCTATGGCTACACCTTC	CASSQGQVYGYTF
TRBD1	.	TRBV7-3	TRBJ2-1	TGTGCCAGCAGCTTAGGGACAGCTTACAATGAGCAGTTCTTC	CASSLGTAYNEQFF
TRBD2	few	TRBV9	TRBJ2-1	TGTGCCAGCAGCGCCCGAATAGCGGGTAACAATGAGCAGTTCTTC	CASSARIAGNNEQFF
.	.	TRBV28	TRBJ2-1	TGTGCCAGCAGTCCAGGGCAGTGGGGGCAGTTCTTC	CASSPGQWGQFF
.	.	TRBV14	TRBJ1-2	TGTGCCAGCAGCCAAGACAGGTTTCCCTATGGCTACACCTTC	CASSQDRFPYGYTF